One sample yielded the 27 T cell receptor beta chains listed below, sequenced in a study of vaccination and CD4 T cells after COVID-19. Documented treatment: 10-day PBMC culture with coronavirus spike peptide pools or control peptides (ViraFEST assay). Antigens for these TCRs are unknown. Sequence data for DNA of cultured CD4+ T cells were generated by the Oncomine TCR Beta short-read assay. TCRdb ran MiXCR on the PCR reads and lists one entry per CDR3 protein. Here the sample spans 8,500 to 10,000 distinct CDR3 sequences, more than 45% being singletons. The sample taken for sequencing was CD4+ T cells from blood, cultured in vitro. The origin of the receptors is a human donor who had recovered from COVID-19.

The chain couples TRBV15 to TRBJ2-2; no definite D call. The V gene lost 6 bases and the J gene lost 4 bases, with 18 bases spanning the gap. Germline assignment: CDR1 LNHNV and CDR2 YYDKDF (reference sequence). The length of the CDR3 is 16 residues. CDR3 sequence (DNA): TGTGCCACCAGGAGTGGGTCAAACGGAGCCACCGGGGAGCTGTTTTTT. Its translation: CATRSGSNGATGELFF.

A few counts support this clonotype. The J gene is TRBJ1-2, the V gene TRBV6-1, with D possibly being TRBD1 (6 bases). CDR3 size: 13 residues. Germline loops: CDR1 MNHNS, CDR2 SASEGT. The V end was cut by 5 bases, the J end by 8 bases, with 15 bases between. The CDR3 protein is CASSPNREAGYTF. The CDR3 bases are TGTGCCAGCAGTCCAAACAGGGAGGCCGGCTACACCTTC.

The chain employs TRBV6-1 and TRBJ1-1; D is undetermined. The CDR3 is made up of 13 amino acids. The V end lost 3 bases, the J end lost 1 base, and 6 bases lay between the germline ends. CDR1 MNHNS and CDR2 SASEGT come from the germline V gene. CDR3 sequence reads: CASSDPPNTEAFF. For the CDR3, the DNA is TGTGCCAGCAGTGACCCTCCGAACACTGAAGCTTTCTTT.

The chain links TRBV28 to TRBJ2-7, with D unresolved. Germline V gene lookup returns CDR1 MDHEN and CDR2 SYDVKM. The CDR3 contains 12 residues. The V gene lost 3 bases and the J gene lost 3 bases, with 6 bases spanning the gap. In nucleotides, the CDR3 is TGTGCCAGCAGTTTCACAGTCTACGAGCAGTACTTC. Translated, it gives CASSFTVYEQYF. Drawing the rest from reference TRBV28 and TRBJ2-7, the complete variable domain is DVKVTQSSRYLVKRTGEKVFLECVQDMDHENMFWYRQDPGLGLRLIYFSYDVKMKEKGDIPEGYSVSREKKERFSLILESASTNQTSMYLCASSFTVYEQYFGPGTRLTVT.

The chain links TRBV7-2 to TRBJ2-7, with D hard to call. The V end was cut by 2 bases, the J end by 3 bases, with 5 bases between. Germline loops: CDR1 SGHTA, CDR2 FQGNSA. The CDR3 runs to 12 residues. DNA for the CDR3: TGTGCCAGCAGCTTACAGAGCTACGAGCAGTACTTC. This translates into CASSLQSYEQYF.

This clonotype was seen more than once but under ten times. This chain connects TRBV7-2 to TRBJ1-5; D not certain. Trimming stripped 6 bases from V and 1 base from J, with 13 bases between. This CDR3 comprises 15 residues. CDR1 is SGHTA, CDR2 FQGNSA, per germline. This CDR3 is CASSPQALSNQPQHF. In DNA form, the CDR3 reads TGTGCCAGCAGTCCCCAGGCCCTCAGCAATCAGCCCCAGCATTTT.

There are a few counts of this clonotype. V and J are TRBV7-2 and TRBJ1-1; 7 positions agree with TRBD1. The CDR3 totals 14 residues. V lost 3 bases and J lost 1; bases outside the gene matches: 2. Germline lookup yields CDR1 SGHTA and CDR2 FQGNSA. CDR3 bases: TGTGCCAGCAGCTTTAGACAGGGGAACACTGAAGCTTTCTTT. Translating it yields CASSFRQGNTEAFF.

The V call is TRBV4-1, the J call TRBJ2-2; D ambiguous. The V end lost 2 bases, the J end lost 10 bases, and 8 bases lay between the germline ends. The CDR3 contains 12 residues. Germline V CDR1 and CDR2: MGHRA, YSYEKL. In DNA form, the CDR3 reads TGCGCCAGCAGCCAAACAGTCGAGGAGCTGTTTTTT. This sequence encodes CASSQTVEELFF.

There are a few counts of this clonotype. The chain is built from TRBV5-8 and TRBJ1-2; tentative D call: TRBD1 (5 bases). V dropped 2 bases and J dropped 0 bases, with 8 bases sitting between them. The CDR3 is 14 amino acids. Per the germline V gene, CDR1 is SGHTS and CDR2 is YDEGEE. The CDR3 here is CASSFRDPNYGYTF. The CDR3 bases are TGTGCCAGCAGCTTCCGGGACCCTAACTATGGCTACACCTTC.

A note on this clonotype: Without the conserved terminal phenylalanine or tryptophan, this CDR3 likely stems from a read error. The chain couples TRBV7-2 to TRBJ1-2; 7 bases agree with TRBD1. The trim removed 4 bases at V and 4 bases at J, leaving 9 bases unmatched. The CDR3 sequence is 15 residues long. The germline V gene encodes CDR1 SGHTA and CDR2 FQGNSA. CDR3 amino acids: CASSSQTGRGYGYTS. CDR3 DNA sequence: TGTGCCAGCAGCTCCCAGACAGGGAGGGGCTATGGCTACACCTCC.

This sequence joins TRBV20-1 and TRBJ2-7; TRBD1 is a possible D gene (6 bases). The ends were cut back, 0 bases at V and 6 bases at J, with 12 bases in the middle. Germline CDR1 reads DFQATT; CDR2 reads SNEGSKA (reference sequence). The CDR3 is 13 residues long. CDR3 loop: CSARDTRGSEQYF. DNA for the CDR3: TGCAGTGCTAGAGACACTAGGGGGAGCGAGCAGTACTTC.

This clonotype was detected only a few times. This chain connects TRBV15 to TRBJ1-2; D remains ambiguous. Trimming left V 0 bases short and J 2 bases short, with 4 bases between. The CDR3 contains 13 residues. Germline V gene data show CDR1 as LNHNV and CDR2 as YYDKDF (reference sequence). Here the CDR3 reads CATSRDRNYGYTF. CDR3 in DNA: TGTGCCACCAGCAGAGACAGGAACTATGGCTACACCTTC.

This clonotype was detected only a few times. This chain links TRBV12-3 or TRBV12-4 with TRBJ2-7, with a possible D match to TRBD2 (6 bases). Trimming took 2 bases from V and 7 from J, leaving 9 bases between them. CDR3 size: 12 residues. The CDR3: CASSLSREEQYF. CDR3 in DNA: TGTGCCAGCAGTTTATCCCGGGAGGAGCAGTACTTC.

A few counts support this clonotype. The CDR3: CASSRTANSPLHF. As DNA, the CDR3 is TGTGCCAGCTCTAGGACAGCAAATTCACCCCTCCACTTT. The chain is built from TRBV2 and TRBJ1-6, with a possible D match to TRBD1 (6 bases). CDR1 is SNHLY and CDR2 is FYNNEI in the germline V gene. The CDR3 has 13 residues. V lost 8 bases and J 7 bases, leaving 12 bases between the germline ends.

The chain joins TRBV7-2 to TRBJ2-3; D gene uncertain. The CDR3 loop spans 16 amino acids. CDR1 and CDR2 from the germline V gene are SGHTA and FQGNSA. Trimming took off 4 bases at V and 0 bases at J, with 14 bases between the two ends. CDR3 coding DNA: TGTGCCAGCAGCTCGGCTGGGTTTACAAGCACAGATACGCAGTATTTT. Its translation is CASSSAGFTSTDTQYF.

The chain recombines TRBV20-1 with TRBJ1-4; the D is unclear. The CDR3 spans 13 residues. CDR1 and CDR2 (germline): DFQATT, SNEGSKA (reference sequence). V gave up 5 bases and J gave up 0 bases, with 7 bases separating them. CDR3 protein: CSAPDATNEKLFF. The CDR3 bases are TGCAGTGCTCCAGATGCAACTAATGAAAAACTGTTTTTT.

J is TRBJ2-7 and V is TRBV11-2, with D maybe TRBD1 (8 bases). Trimming left V 5 bases short and J 3 bases short, with 20 bases between. In germline, CDR1 is SGHAT, CDR2 FQNNGV. This CDR3 has 16 residues. CDR3 coding DNA: TGTGCCAGCAGCCCGCTGGGGGGGGACAGGTACTACGAGCAGTACTTC. Protein product: CASSPLGGDRYYEQYF.

The genes are TRBV4-1 and TRBJ1-2; maybe TRBD1 (5 bases). V gave up 0 bases and J gave up 8 bases, with 22 bases separating them. Looked up from germline, CDR1 is MGHRA and CDR2 is YSYEKL. The CDR3 extends over 17 amino acids. CDR3 coding DNA: TGCGCCAGCAGCCAAGATGAAGTGGGCAGTCGCTCAGGGGGCTACACCTTC. It specifies CASSQDEVGSRSGGYTF.

In DNA, the CDR3 is TGTGCCAGCAGCTCCGGTAAAGTGAACACTGAAGCTTTCTTT. Its protein product is CASSSGKVNTEAFF. The genes are TRBV2 and TRBJ1-1; the D is unclear. The CDR3 is 14 amino acids. Trimming left V 6 bases short and J 0 bases short, with 11 bases between. CDR1 SNHLY and CDR2 FYNNEI come from the germline V gene.

V is TRBV10-1 and J is TRBJ1-1; 9 nucleotides line up with TRBD1. This CDR3 spans 15 amino acids. Germline V gene lookup returns CDR1 WNHNN and CDR2 SYGVQD (reference sequence). Losses at the gene ends were 5 bases for V and 1 base for J; bases not matched to a gene: 5. CDR3: CASSPGTGRNTEAFF. In DNA, the CDR3 is TGCGCCAGCAGTCCCGGGACAGGGCGGAACACTGAAGCTTTCTTT.

CDR3 region: CASSYGRNYGYTF. The CDR3 DNA reads as TGTGCCAGCAGTTACGGTCGGAACTATGGCTACACCTTC. This chain connects TRBV6-5 to TRBJ1-2, with D uncertain. This CDR3 is built from 13 residues. CDR1 is MNHEY and CDR2 is SVGAGI in the germline V gene. V was shortened by 2 bases and J by 2 bases, with 6 bases between the two germline ends.

The sample holds a few counts of this clonotype. V and J are TRBV18 and TRBJ1-4; D not resolved. The germline V gene encodes CDR1 KGHSH and CDR2 LQKENI. Trimming cost V 1 base and J 8 bases, with 11 bases left between them. The CDR3 is 14 residues long. In nucleotides, the CDR3 is TGTGCCAGCTCACCACGGACCGGTGACGAAAAACTGTTTTTT. It yields the protein CASSPRTGDEKLFF.

V usage is TRBV14 and J usage is TRBJ2-1; TRBD2 matches 9 bases. V trimming: 1 base; J trimming: 8 bases; junction bases outside the gene matches: 9. Germline V gene data show CDR1 as SGHDN and CDR2 as FVKESK. The CDR3 length is 16 residues. CDR3 sequence reads: CASSQGWRGGTYEQFF. Here the CDR3 DNA reads TGTGCCAGCAGCCAAGGGTGGCGGGGGGGAACCTATGAGCAGTTCTTC.

The genes are TRBV5-1 and TRBJ2-2; 14 positions match TRBD2. There are 16 residues in the CDR3. V lost 0 bases, J lost 6 bases, and 1 base stayed unmatched. Germline V gene data show CDR1 as SGHRS and CDR2 as YFSETQ. The CDR3 nucleotides are TGCGCCAGCAGCTTGGAGGGACTAGCGGGAGCCGGGGAGCTGTTTTTT. Amino acids: CASSLEGLAGAGELFF.

CDR3 in amino acids: CASSKGQGETQYF. The CDR3 coding sequence is TGTGCCAGCAGCAAAGGACAGGGGGAGACCCAGTACTTC. The rearrangement joins TRBV7-6 to TRBJ2-5, with 9 bases matching TRBD1. Germline CDR1 is SGHVS and CDR2 is FNYEAQ. The CDR3 has 13 amino acids. The V segment lost 5 bases and the J segment 5 bases; nucleotides outside the gene matches: 3.

The chain links TRBV25-1 to TRBJ2-1, with D perhaps being TRBD1 or TRBD2 (5 bases each). V was shortened by 5 bases and J by 8 bases, with 13 bases between the two germline ends. CDR1 and CDR2 (germline): MGHDK, SYGVNS. The CDR3 has 13 residues. The CDR3 sequence: CASSNRRGYEQFF. Written as DNA, the CDR3 is TGTGCCAGCAGTAACCGCCGGGGCTATGAGCAGTTCTTC.

This clonotype was seen a few times. The V gene is TRBV7-6, the J gene TRBJ2-3; D not certain. CDR1 and CDR2 (germline): SGHVS, FNYEAQ. The germline V and J ends were trimmed by 4 bases and 6 bases, with 14 bases remaining between them. The CDR3 totals 14 residues. This chain's CDR3 is CASSSASHADTQYF. Written as DNA, the CDR3 is TGTGCCAGCAGCTCGGCTTCTCATGCGGATACGCAGTATTTT.